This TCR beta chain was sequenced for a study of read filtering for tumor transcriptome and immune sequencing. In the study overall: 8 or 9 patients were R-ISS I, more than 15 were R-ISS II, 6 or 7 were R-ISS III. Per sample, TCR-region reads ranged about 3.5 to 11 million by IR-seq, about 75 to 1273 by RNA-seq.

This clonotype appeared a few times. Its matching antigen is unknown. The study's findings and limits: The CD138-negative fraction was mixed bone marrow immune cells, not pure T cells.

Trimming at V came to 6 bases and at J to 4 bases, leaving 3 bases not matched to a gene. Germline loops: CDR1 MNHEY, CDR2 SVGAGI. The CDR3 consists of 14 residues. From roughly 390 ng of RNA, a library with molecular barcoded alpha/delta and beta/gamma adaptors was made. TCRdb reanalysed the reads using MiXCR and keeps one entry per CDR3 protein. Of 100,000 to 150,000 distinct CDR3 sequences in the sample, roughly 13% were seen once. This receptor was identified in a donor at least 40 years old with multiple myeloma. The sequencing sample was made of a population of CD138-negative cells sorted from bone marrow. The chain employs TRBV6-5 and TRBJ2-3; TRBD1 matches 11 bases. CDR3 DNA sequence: TGTGCCAGCAGAAGGACAGGGGGCTCAGATACGCAGTATTTT. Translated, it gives CASRRTGGSDTQYF.